This section outlines one TCR beta chain sequence together with its context. The antigen is unknown. Sample-barcoded 5' priming and a J-beta primer mix drove a second PCR of roughly 7 to 11 cycles. From the 5' RACE reads, TCRdb called clonotypes with MiXCR, one entry per CDR3 protein. The sample carries under 1,000,000 distinct CDR3 sequences, about 42% recorded once. The data were taken from a study of blood T cells in healthy people across ages. About the research overall: Template switching caught about one barcoded beta molecule for each two T cells.

Every donor gave about 9 milliliters of peripheral blood. Whole-study findings and limits: From one million sequenced T cells, diversity estimates were lower bounds.

Trimming took 0 bases from V and 0 from J, leaving 9 bases between them. The CDR3 totals 14 residues. CDR1 and CDR2 from the germline V gene are DFQATT and SNEGSKA (reference sequence). V gene TRBV20-1 combines with J gene TRBJ2-7; no clear D. The source is a man aged 80 or over in good health. The sequenced material came from blood. The CDR3 DNA reads as TGCAGTGCTAGAGATAGGAAATCCTCCTACGAGCAGTACTTC. Its protein is CSARDRKSSYEQYF.